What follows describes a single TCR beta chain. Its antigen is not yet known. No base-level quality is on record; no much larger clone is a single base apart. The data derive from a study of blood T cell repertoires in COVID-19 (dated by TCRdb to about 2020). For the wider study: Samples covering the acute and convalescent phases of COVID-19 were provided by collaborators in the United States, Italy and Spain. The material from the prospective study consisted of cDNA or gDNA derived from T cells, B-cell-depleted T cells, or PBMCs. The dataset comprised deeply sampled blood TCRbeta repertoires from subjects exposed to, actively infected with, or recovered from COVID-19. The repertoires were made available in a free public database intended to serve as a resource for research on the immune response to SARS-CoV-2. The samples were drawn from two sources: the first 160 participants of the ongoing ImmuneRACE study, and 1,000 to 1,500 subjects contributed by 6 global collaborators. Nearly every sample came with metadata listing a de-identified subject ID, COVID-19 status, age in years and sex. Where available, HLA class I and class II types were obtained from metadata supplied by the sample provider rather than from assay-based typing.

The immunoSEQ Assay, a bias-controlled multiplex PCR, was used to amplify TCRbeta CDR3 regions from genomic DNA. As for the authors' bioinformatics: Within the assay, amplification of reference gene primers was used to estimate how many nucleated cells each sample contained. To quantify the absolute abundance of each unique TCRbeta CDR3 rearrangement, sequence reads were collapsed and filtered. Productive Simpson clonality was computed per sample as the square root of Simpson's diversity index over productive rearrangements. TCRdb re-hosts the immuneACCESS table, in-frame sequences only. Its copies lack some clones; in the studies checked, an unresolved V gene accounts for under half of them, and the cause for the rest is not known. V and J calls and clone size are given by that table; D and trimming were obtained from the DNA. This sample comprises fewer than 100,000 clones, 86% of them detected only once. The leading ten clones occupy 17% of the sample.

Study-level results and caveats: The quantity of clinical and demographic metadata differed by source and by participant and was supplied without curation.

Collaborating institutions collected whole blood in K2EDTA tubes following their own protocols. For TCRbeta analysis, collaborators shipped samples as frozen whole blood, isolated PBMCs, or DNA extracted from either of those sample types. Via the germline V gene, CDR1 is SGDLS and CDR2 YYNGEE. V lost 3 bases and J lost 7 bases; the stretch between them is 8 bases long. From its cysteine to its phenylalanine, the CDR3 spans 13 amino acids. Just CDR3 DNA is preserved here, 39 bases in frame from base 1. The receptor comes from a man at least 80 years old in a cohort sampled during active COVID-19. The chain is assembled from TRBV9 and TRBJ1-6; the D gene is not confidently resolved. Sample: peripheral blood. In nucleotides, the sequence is TGTGCCAGCAGCGACAGTCTAAATTCACCCCTCCACTTT. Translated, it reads CASSDSLNSPLHF.